The rows below give T cell receptor beta chains drawn from one sample of a study of OX40 agonist ivuxolimab in advanced cancers. The repertoire was sequenced with immunoSEQ multiplex PCR; TCRdb's copy has only in-frame clones and lacks some. The sample holds about 20,000 clones, around four fifths seen once. Specimen: CD4+ or CD8+ T cells sorted from blood, collected in a trial of the OX40 agonist ivuxolimab. These receptors originate from an adult with an advanced solid tumor such as melanoma, head and neck, liver or kidney cancer. Both conserved end residues are part of each CDR3. The D gene is left open where the match is weak. Not every row has a clone size; where given, it reads once, few, many or a size class.

d_call j_call v_call clone_size cdr3_aa cdr3_nt
NA TRBJ2-4 TRBV11-2 NA CASSFGVWEPKNIQYF TGTGCCAGCAGCTTCGGTGTATGGGAACCCAAAAACATTCAGTACTTC
TRBD1 TRBJ2-1 TRBV27 NA CASRNPGQSQFF TGTGCCAGCAGGAACCCGGGACAGTCGCAATTCTTC
NA TRBJ1-5 TRBV4-1 once CASSQEQANGGPTQPQHF TGCGCCAGCAGCCAAGAGCAGGCGAATGGGGGCCCGACTCAGCCCCAGCATTTT
NA TRBJ2-2 TRBV4-1 NA CASSPTDTGELFF TGCGCCAGCAGCCCGACAGACACCGGGGAGCTGTTTTTT
TRBD2 TRBJ2-7 TRBV14 NA CASSHRGRGSYEQYF TGTGCCAGCAGCCACCGCGGGAGGGGATCCTACGAGCAGTACTTC
TRBD1 TRBJ2-1 TRBV7-7 few CASSLEGQNNEQFF TGTGCCAGCAGCTTAGAGGGACAGAACAATGAGCAGTTCTTC
NA TRBJ2-7 TRBV28 few CASIAGQSSIYYEQYF TGTGCCAGCATTGCCGGACAGTCCAGTATCTACTACGAGCAGTACTTC
NA TRBJ1-2 TRBV4-1 NA CASSVRPRDAANYGYTF TGCGCCAGCAGCGTGCGGCCCCGGGACGCCGCCAACTATGGCTACACCTTC
NA TRBJ2-1 TRBV19 medium-sized CASTPGKAYYNEQFF TGTGCCAGTACCCCCGGGAAAGCGTATTACAATGAGCAGTTCTTC
NA TRBJ2-7 TRBV4-3 NA CASSQGVTYYEQYF TGCGCCAGCAGCCAAGGGGTTACCTACTACGAGCAGTACTTC
TRBD2 TRBJ2-1 TRBV10-2 NA CASETSVSYNEQFF TGCGCCAGCGAAACTAGCGTATCCTACAATGAGCAGTTCTTC
NA TRBJ2-1 TRBV11-2 NA CASRSRDINNEQFF TGTGCCAGCAGGTCCCGGGACATTAACAATGAGCAGTTCTTC
NA TRBJ2-7 TRBV2 NA CASSWGGDGSEQYF TGTGCCAGCAGTTGGGGTGGGGACGGCTCCGAGCAGTACTTC
NA TRBJ2-5 TRBV13 NA CASSLNGIWQETQYF TGTGCCAGCAGCTTAAACGGGATCTGGCAAGAGACCCAGTACTTC
NA TRBJ1-5 TRBV7-9 NA CASTLEGEHQPQHF TGTGCCAGCACCTTAGAGGGGGAGCATCAGCCCCAGCATTTT
NA TRBJ1-1 TRBV7-2 NA CASSFEGFEAFF TGTGCCAGCAGCTTCGAAGGCTTTGAAGCTTTCTTT
NA TRBJ1-4 TRBV15 NA CATSRGLPSQGNGEKLFF TGTGCCACCAGCAGAGGACTCCCGAGTCAGGGTAACGGTGAAAAACTGTTTTTT
NA TRBJ1-1 TRBV19 NA CASSPRGILRTEAFF TGTGCCAGTAGTCCCAGGGGAATTTTGAGGACTGAAGCTTTCTTT
NA TRBJ2-1 TRBV19 NA CASSMKNEQFF TGTGCCAGTAGTATGAAGAATGAGCAGTTCTTC
NA TRBJ2-7 TRBV11-2 once CASSLEGLGRAHEQYF TGTGCCAGCAGCTTAGAGGGGTTAGGCAGGGCCCACGAGCAGTACTTC
NA TRBJ1-6 TRBV6-1 NA CATSRTRLEDSPLHF TGTGCCACCAGTCGGACCCGTCTAGAAGATTCACCCCTCCACTTT
NA TRBJ1-3 TRBV9 NA CASSAYRDGNTIYF TGTGCCAGCAGCGCCTACAGGGATGGAAACACCATATATTTT
NA TRBJ1-2 TRBV5-4 NA CASSFMGFNYGYTF TGTGCCAGCAGCTTTATGGGGTTTAACTATGGCTACACCTTC
NA TRBJ2-5 TRBV11-2 NA CASSLLAGGAPETQYF TGTGCCAGCAGCTTGTTGGCTGGGGGGGCCCCAGAGACCCAGTACTTC
NA TRBJ2-7 TRBV19 NA CASSMGPMGYEQYF TGTGCCAGTAGTATGGGGCCAATGGGATACGAGCAGTACTTC
TRBD1 TRBJ1-1 TRBV5-4 NA CASSGTGGFTEAFF TGTGCCAGCAGCGGGACAGGGGGCTTTACTGAAGCTTTCTTT
TRBD2 TRBJ2-3 TRBV9 NA CASSSDGGEGFTDTQYF TGTGCCAGCAGCTCAGATGGGGGGGAGGGTTTCACAGATACGCAGTATTTT
NA TRBJ1-2 TRBV11-2 NA CASSPLTANYGYTF TGTGCCAGCAGCCCGTTGACCGCTAACTATGGCTACACCTTC
NA TRBJ1-1 TRBV6-5 NA CASTGGTEAFF TGTGCCAGCACCGGCGGCACTGAAGCTTTCTTT
TRBD1 TRBJ2-5 TRBV7-9 NA CASSPPPTGEETQYF TGTGCCAGCAGCCCCCCACCGACAGGGGAGGAGACCCAGTACTTC
TRBD2 TRBJ2-1 TRBV4-2 few CASSQGLAGDISYNEQFF TGTGCCAGCAGCCAAGGACTAGCGGGAGATATCTCCTACAATGAGCAGTTCTTC
NA TRBJ1-5 TRBV15 NA CATSRIRDSNQPQHF TGTGCCACCAGCAGGATCCGGGACAGCAATCAGCCCCAGCATTTT